A selection of T cell receptor beta chains follows, all from one sample in a study of T-cell reconstitution after alpha-beta-depleted transplantation in children. TCRdb reanalysed the PCR reads using MiXCR and keeps one entry per CDR3 protein. The table has more than 400,000 distinct CDR3 sequences, around 10% seen once; the top ten hold 14%. The starting material was PBMCs, mostly from graft donor cells, obtained 180 days after TCRalphabeta/CD19-depleted stem cell transplant. These receptors were taken from a female patient between 2 and 10 years old who had a stem cell transplant for aplastic anemia, so the T cells may come from the graft donor. Each CDR3 is given with its conserved first and last residue. The D gene is left open where the match is weak. The listing skips clone size in some rows; elsewhere it reads once, few, many or a size class.

cdr3_aa cdr3_nt d_call j_call clone_size v_call
CASSPGTDNQPQHF TGTGCCAGCAGCCCCGGGACAGACAATCAGCCCCAGCATTTT TRBD1 TRBJ1-5 NA TRBV3-1
CASSSELPLTGELFF TGTGCCAGCAGTTCAGAACTCCCGCTCACCGGGGAGCTGTTTTTT NA TRBJ2-2 few TRBV6-2/TRBV6-3
CASSLLQQETQYF TGTGCCAGCAGTTTACTACAGCAAGAGACCCAGTACTTC NA TRBJ2-5 few TRBV12-3/TRBV12-4
CSARQTGYNLEAFF TGCAGTGCTAGACAGACAGGATACAATCTTGAAGCTTTCTTT NA TRBJ1-1 NA TRBV20-1
CSVADGLHTDTQYF TGCAGCGTCGCGGACGGACTACACACAGATACGCAGTATTTT NA TRBJ2-3 few TRBV29-1
CASSVDLGQVGEQYF TGTGCCAGCAGCGTAGACCTGGGACAGGTGGGCGAGCAGTACTTC TRBD1 TRBJ2-7 NA TRBV9
CASSGLTGYTEAFF TGTGCCAGCAGCGGCCTAACAGGTTACACTGAAGCTTTCTTT NA TRBJ1-1 NA TRBV9
CASSSAPSGRHEQFF TGTGCCAGCAGTTCTGCGCCTAGCGGGAGGCATGAGCAGTTCTTC TRBD2 TRBJ2-1 NA TRBV6-4
CASSLGASSDTQYF TGTGCCAGCAGCTTAGGGGCGAGTTCAGATACGCAGTATTTT NA TRBJ2-3 NA TRBV7-9
CSARGGQHYEQYF TGCAGTGCTCGTGGAGGACAGCACTACGAGCAGTACTTC NA TRBJ2-7 few TRBV20-1
CATTKHPRGTPYNEQFF TGTGCCACCACCAAGCACCCTCGGGGGACACCATACAATGAGCAGTTCTTC NA TRBJ2-1 NA TRBV7-4
CASGARGLAGAVHTQYF TGTGCCAGCGGCGCCCGGGGACTAGCGGGAGCGGTACATACGCAGTATTTT TRBD2 TRBJ2-3 NA TRBV7-2
CASSFPGQGGPQVATQYF TGTGCCAGCAGCTTTCCGGGACAGGGAGGACCACAGGTGGCGACCCAGTACTTC TRBD1 TRBJ2-5 NA TRBV11-2
CASRMDGGLEQFF TGTGCCAGCAGAATGGACGGGGGACTTGAGCAGTTCTTC NA TRBJ2-1 NA TRBV6-2/TRBV6-3
CASSYSNSGRRNIQYF TGTGCCAGCAGTTACTCGAATAGCGGGAGGAGGAACATTCAGTACTTC TRBD2 TRBJ2-4 few TRBV6-5
CAISVGRLQDGLADEQFF TGTGCCATCAGTGTCGGTAGGTTGCAGGATGGCTTGGCTGATGAGCAGTTCTTC NA TRBJ2-1 few TRBV10-3
CASSLISAGRTYEQYF TGTGCCAGCAGTTTAATTTCGGCAGGACGCACCTACGAGCAGTACTTC NA TRBJ2-7 NA TRBV27
CSASQGRSGNQPQHF TGCAGTGCTTCCCAGGGGAGGAGTGGCAATCAGCCCCAGCATTTT NA TRBJ1-5 NA TRBV20-1
CATSRDPQGNDGYTF TGTGCCACCAGCAGAGACCCACAGGGGAACGACGGCTACACCTTC TRBD1 TRBJ1-2 NA TRBV15
CASIPGRADTQYF TGTGCCAGCATCCCCGGCAGGGCAGATACGCAGTATTTT NA TRBJ2-3 many TRBV28
CASSLKQGTEAFF TGTGCCAGCAGTTTGAAACAGGGCACTGAAGCTTTCTTT NA TRBJ1-1 many TRBV12-3/TRBV12-4
CSVGAGTSGGSSYNEQFF TGCAGCGTTGGGGCCGGGACTAGCGGGGGGAGCTCCTACAATGAGCAGTTCTTC TRBD2 TRBJ2-1 few TRBV29-1
CAISVDVPNEKLFF TGTGCCATCAGTGTAGACGTTCCTAATGAAAAACTGTTTTTT NA TRBJ1-4 many TRBV10-3
CASSQGGQSSYEQYF TGTGCCAGCAGCCAAGGAGGACAGAGCTCCTACGAGCAGTACTTC NA TRBJ2-7 NA TRBV3-1
CAIQGTSGPPGSYNEQFF TGTGCCATTCAAGGGACTAGCGGCCCCCCGGGGAGTTACAATGAGCAGTTCTTC TRBD2 TRBJ2-1 few TRBV10-3
CSARANAGEKLFF TGCAGTGCTAGAGCCAATGCGGGTGAAAAACTGTTTTTT NA TRBJ1-4 few TRBV20-1
CATQGLAGGPKYNEQFF TGTGCCACCCAGGGACTCGCGGGAGGGCCTAAATACAATGAGCAGTTCTTC TRBD2 TRBJ2-1 NA TRBV28
CASSYKREGPDTQYF TGCGCCAGCAGCTACAAGCGGGAGGGCCCAGATACGCAGTATTTT TRBD2 TRBJ2-3 NA TRBV5-1
CASSLDWGRSTEAFF TGTGCCAGCAGCTTAGACTGGGGGAGGAGCACTGAAGCTTTCTTT NA TRBJ1-1 NA TRBV7-2
CSVVTSGRSYEQYF TGCAGCGTGGTGACTAGCGGGAGGTCGTACGAGCAGTACTTC TRBD2 TRBJ2-7 NA TRBV29-1
CASSWVVPSSGANVLTF TGTGCCAGCAGCTGGGTTGTACCCAGCTCTGGGGCCAACGTCCTGACTTTC NA TRBJ2-6 few TRBV7-2
CAISESPSLTTGGSGYTF TGTGCCATCAGTGAGTCTCCCTCGCTTACGACAGGGGGCAGTGGCTACACCTTC TRBD1 TRBJ1-2 many TRBV10-3
CASSYVPLGQPQHF TGTGCCAGCAGTTATGTGCCCTTGGGGCAGCCCCAGCATTTT NA TRBJ1-5 once TRBV6-2/TRBV6-3
CATSKTGAGYSPLHF TGTGCCACCAGCAAAACAGGGGCTGGGTATTCACCCCTCCACTTT TRBD1 TRBJ1-6 NA TRBV15
CASSFGRRHEQFF TGTGCCAGCAGTTTCGGCCGCCGCCATGAGCAGTTCTTC NA TRBJ2-1 NA TRBV12-3/TRBV12-4
CASSFYGTQHYEQYF TGTGCCAGCAGTTTTTATGGGACTCAACATTACGAGCAGTACTTC NA TRBJ2-7 NA TRBV28
CASSLRSGRAYEQYF TGTGCCAGCAGTTTAAGAAGCGGGAGGGCCTACGAGCAGTACTTC TRBD2 TRBJ2-7 many TRBV28
CASSSAGTVAQPQHF TGTGCCAGCAGTTCCGCCGGGACAGTGGCTCAGCCCCAGCATTTT TRBD1 TRBJ1-5 few TRBV28
CASSHGTSGRVGGETQYF TGCGCCAGCAGCCACGGGACTAGCGGACGAGTAGGGGGAGAGACCCAGTACTTC TRBD2 TRBJ2-5 NA TRBV4-1
CASPPPLGGTGEETQYF TGTGCCAGCCCCCCGCCTCTTGGAGGGACCGGGGAAGAGACCCAGTACTTC NA TRBJ2-5 NA TRBV28
CASRLLAGVFHEQYF TGCGCCAGCCGCTTATTGGCGGGAGTATTCCACGAGCAGTACTTC TRBD2 TRBJ2-7 NA TRBV5-1
CSARDYGRDGQPQHF TGCAGTGCTAGAGATTACGGCAGGGACGGTCAGCCCCAGCATTTT NA TRBJ1-5 few TRBV20-1
CASSPSSGRANEQFF TGTGCCAGCAGCCCGTCTAGCGGGAGGGCCAATGAGCAGTTCTTC TRBD2 TRBJ2-1 many TRBV5-6
CASSSSLAGGGTDTQYF TGTGCCAGCAGCTCTTCACTCGCGGGAGGCGGCACAGATACGCAGTATTTT TRBD2 TRBJ2-3 NA TRBV5-5
CASSTRARQGRETQYF TGTGCCAGTAGTACCCGAGCCCGACAGGGACGGGAGACCCAGTACTTC TRBD1 TRBJ2-5 NA TRBV19